This TCR beta chain is drawn from a study of cytomegalovirus exposure and HLA in healthy donors. Findings and limits, study-wide: Cytomegalovirus association was listed for 164 TCR beta chains. Further analysis, carried out later, found HLA-associated TCR beta chains more clonally expanded than equally common other chains.

60 Vbeta and 13 Jbeta primers were used in PCR. Produced via immunoSEQ multiplex PCR; TCRdb's table is partial and in-frame only. The table records roughly 78,000 clones, 65% to 70% of them present only once. This clone has just a few counts. Its matching antigen is unknown. With V trimmed by 7 bases and J by 12 bases, 14 bases remained unmatched. The CDR3 runs to 14 residues. The germline CDR1 and CDR2 sequences are SNHLY and FYNNEI. The sequencing sample was made of PBMCs. The chain has TRBV2 and TRBJ2-1; TRBD2 agrees at 8 bases. The clonotype was recovered from a man in his forties in good health and CMV-seropositive. CDR3: CASTPGASGLVQFF. The CDR3 coding sequence is TGTGCCAGCACCCCAGGGGCTAGCGGGCTGGTGCAGTTCTTC.